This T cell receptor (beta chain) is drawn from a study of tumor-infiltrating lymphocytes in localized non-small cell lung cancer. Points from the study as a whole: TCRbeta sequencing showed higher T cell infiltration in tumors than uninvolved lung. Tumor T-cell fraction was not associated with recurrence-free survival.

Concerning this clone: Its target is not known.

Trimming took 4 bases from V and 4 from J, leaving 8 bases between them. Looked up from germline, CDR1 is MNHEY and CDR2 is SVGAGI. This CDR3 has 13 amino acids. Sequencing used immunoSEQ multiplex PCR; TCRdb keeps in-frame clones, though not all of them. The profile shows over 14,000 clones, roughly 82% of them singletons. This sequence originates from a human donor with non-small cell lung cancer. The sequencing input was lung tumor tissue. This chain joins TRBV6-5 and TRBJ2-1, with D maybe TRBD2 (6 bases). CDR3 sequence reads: CASSSRGYNEQFF. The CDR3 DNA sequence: TGTGCCAGCAGTTCTCGGGGGTACAATGAGCAGTTCTTC.